Below, 32 T cell receptor beta chains from the same sample are listed, as sequenced in a study of shared T cell receptors in the human thymus. The data were produced by immunoSEQ multiplex PCR, yet TCRdb's version contains in-frame clones alone and is incomplete. The data contain hundreds of thousands of clones, approximately 95% of them singletons. The sequencing sample was made of thymocytes. The receptors derive from a human donor.

The chain joins TRBV11-3 to TRBJ2-1, with 9 bases matching TRBD2. This CDR3 has 19 amino acids. Germline CDR1 and CDR2: SGHNT and YENEEA. The V and J ends lost 4 bases and 0 bases, in that order; junction bases with no gene match: 13. This CDR3 is CASSSSGRLSESSYNEQFF. The CDR3 DNA reads TGTGCCAGCAGCTCGAGCGGGAGGCTAAGTGAGAGCTCCTACAATGAGCAGTTCTTC.

V is TRBV18 and J is TRBJ1-5; D is unresolved. The V and J ends lost 3 bases and 2 bases respectively, with 14 bases between them. The germline CDR1 and CDR2 sequences are KGHSH and LQKENI. The CDR3 has 16 amino acids. Here the CDR3 reads CASSPPPQGGNQPQHF. In DNA, the CDR3 is TGTGCCAGCTCACCCCCTCCCCAAGGAGGCAATCAGCCCCAGCATTTT.

The rearrangement joins TRBV6-6 to TRBJ1-5; D may be TRBD1 (5 bases). CDR3 length: 16 residues. The germline V and J ends were trimmed by 5 bases and 1 base, with 15 bases remaining between them. The germline CDR1 and CDR2 sequences are MNHNY and SVGAGI (reference sequence). CDR3 in amino acids: CASSPRVGGSNQPQHF. CDR3 sequence (DNA): TGTGCCAGCAGTCCACGGGTGGGGGGAAGCAATCAGCCCCAGCATTTT.

The CDR3 coding sequence is TGCAGCGTCCGCACCTCCGGGACAACCGACTGTCAGTTCTTC. Its translation is CSVRTSGTTDCQFF. This chain uses TRBV29-1 with TRBJ2-1; D is perhaps TRBD1 (6 bases). The CDR3 has 14 residues. Trimming pared 6 bases from V and 13 bases from J, leaving 25 bases between. In germline, CDR1 is SQVTM, CDR2 ANQGSEA.

The V call is TRBV10-2, the J call TRBJ2-1; 8 bases map to TRBD2. Trimming cost V 2 bases and J 0 bases; bases outside gene matches: 6. There are 17 residues in the CDR3. Germline V gene data show CDR1 as WSHSY and CDR2 as SAAADI. The CDR3 region has the DNA TGCGCCAGCAGTGAGAAGGGGAGCGGGAGCTCCTACAATGAGCAGTTCTTC. It specifies CASSEKGSGSSYNEQFF.

The chain is built from TRBV5-6 and TRBJ2-5; D is undetermined. CDR3 length: 15 amino acids. CDR1 SGHDT and CDR2 YYEEEE come from the germline V gene. V was shortened by 0 bases and J by 2 bases, with 11 bases between the two germline ends. CDR3 sequence (DNA): TGTGCCAGCAGCTTGGTTGACCAAAGGCAAGAGACCCAGTACTTC. The encoded protein is CASSLVDQRQETQYF.

The chain recombines TRBV27 with TRBJ1-5; possibly TRBD1 for D (5 bases). From germline, CDR1 is MNHEY and CDR2 SMNVEV (reference sequence). The length of the CDR3 is 16 residues. V was pared by 6 bases and J by 2 bases, with 17 bases between. For the CDR3, the DNA is TGTGCCAGCAGCTCCCGCAGGGAGCGGGGCAATCAGCCCCAGCATTTT. Translated, it gives CASSSRRERGNQPQHF.

J is TRBJ2-1 and V is TRBV4-2; unclear D gene. V was shortened by 6 bases and J by 9 bases, with 12 bases between the two germline ends. In germline, CDR1 is LGHNA, CDR2 YNFKEQ. The CDR3 totals 12 residues. CDR3 loop: CASRPHSSEQFF. For the CDR3, the DNA is TGTGCCAGCAGGCCCCACTCTAGTGAGCAGTTCTTC.

V and J are TRBV18 and TRBJ1-1; 9 positions agree with TRBD1. Germline trimming cut 5 bases from V and 4 bases from J; bases unmatched to any gene: 11. Germline CDR1 is KGHSH and CDR2 is LQKENI. This CDR3 is built from 16 residues. This CDR3 reads CASSTIQGATGTEAFF. DNA of the CDR3: TGTGCCAGCTCAACGATACAGGGGGCAACCGGCACTGAAGCTTTCTTT.

V is TRBV6-1 and J is TRBJ1-4; the D is unclear. Germline V gene data show CDR1 as MNHNS and CDR2 as SASEGT. Trimming took 1 base from V and 8 from J, leaving 14 bases between them. The CDR3 is 15 amino acids. The CDR3 here is CASSEGQTLEEKLFF. The CDR3 bases are TGTGCCAGCAGTGAAGGGCAAACACTGGAAGAAAAACTGTTTTTT.

The genes are TRBV19 and TRBJ2-7, with 11 positions matching TRBD1. Losses at the gene ends were 5 bases for V and 5 bases for J; bases not matched to a gene: 5. This CDR3 spans 14 amino acids. Germline loops: CDR1 LNHDA, CDR2 SQIVND (reference sequence). This CDR3 is CASSLRTGGHEQYF. CDR3 DNA sequence: TGTGCCAGTAGTCTACGGACAGGGGGCCACGAGCAGTACTTC.

This rearrangement joins TRBV25-1 to TRBJ1-3, with D tentatively TRBD1 (5 bases). Germline V gene data show CDR1 as MGHDK and CDR2 as SYGVNS. Trimming cost V 1 base and J 4 bases, with 17 bases left between them. The CDR3 length is 17 residues. CDR3 nucleotide sequence: TGTGCCAGCAGTGAATCCGGGGCTTTCCCAAAAGGAAACACCATATATTTT. Its translation: CASSESGAFPKGNTIYF.

The chain employs TRBV4-1 and TRBJ2-1; perhaps TRBD1 as D (5 bases). There are 17 residues in the CDR3. In germline, CDR1 is MGHRA, CDR2 YSYEKL. V was cut by 1 base and J by 4 bases, with 17 bases left in between. CDR3: CASSQGSGARGYNEQFF. The CDR3 nucleotides read TGCGCCAGCAGCCAAGGAAGTGGGGCTAGGGGATACAATGAGCAGTTCTTC.

The chain's CDR3 is CASSSDSTTNEKLFF. The CDR3 DNA sequence: TGTGCCAGCAGTTCCGACAGTACAACTAATGAAAAACTGTTTTTT. The chain carries TRBV27 and TRBJ1-4, with D tentatively TRBD1 (5 bases). Trimming cost V 4 bases and J 0 bases, with 9 bases left between them. The CDR3 is made up of 15 amino acids. Germline values: CDR1 MNHEY, CDR2 SMNVEV (reference sequence).

The chain recombines TRBV28 with TRBJ2-7; 8 nucleotides match TRBD2. This CDR3 spans 16 amino acids. The J segment lost 5 bases and the V segment lost 1 base, leaving 10 bases of the junction unmatched. Germline CDR1 and CDR2: MDHEN and SYDVKM. CDR3 nucleotide sequence: TGTGCCAGCAGTTTATCCCAGCGGGAGAGTCACAACGAGCAGTACTTC. Its translation: CASSLSQRESHNEQYF. Using reference TRBV28 and TRBJ2-7 for the parts outside the CDR3, the full variable domain is DVKVTQSSRYLVKRTGEKVFLECVQDMDHENMFWYRQDPGLGLRLIYFSYDVKMKEKGDIPEGYSVSREKKERFSLILESASTNQTSMYLCASSLSQRESHNEQYFGPGTRLTVT.

The V gene is TRBV28, the J gene TRBJ2-1; 11 positions match TRBD2. The CDR3 covers 16 residues. The V gene end was trimmed by 6 bases and the J gene end by 2 bases; junction bases not matched to a gene: 6. Germline lookup yields CDR1 MDHEN and CDR2 SYDVKM. The DNA for the CDR3 is TGTGCCAGCAGCTCAGTAGCGGGAGGGACCTACAATGAGCAGTTCTTC. This encodes CASSSVAGGTYNEQFF. Using reference TRBV28 and TRBJ2-1 for the parts outside the CDR3, the full variable domain is DVKVTQSSRYLVKRTGEKVFLECVQDMDHENMFWYRQDPGLGLRLIYFSYDVKMKEKGDIPEGYSVSREKKERFSLILESASTNQTSMYLCASSSVAGGTYNEQFFGPGTRLTVL.

The CDR3 loop is CASSWTYHPPDRDPPYEQYF. CDR3 nucleotide sequence: TGCGCCAGCAGCTGGACCTACCATCCGCCCGACAGAGACCCACCCTACGAGCAGTACTTC. The chain joins TRBV5-1 to TRBJ2-7, with a possible D match to TRBD1 (5 bases). This CDR3 is built from 20 residues. Trimming shortened V by 3 bases and J by 2 bases, and 30 bases separated the two germline ends. Germline V gene sequence: CDR1 SGHRS, CDR2 YFSETQ.

The chain recombines TRBV27 with TRBJ1-2; no clear D. Germline V gene sequence: CDR1 MNHEY, CDR2 SMNVEV (reference sequence). The CDR3 is 16 amino acids. Trimming cost V 6 bases and J 6 bases, with 23 bases left between them. DNA for the CDR3: TGTGCCAGCAGCCTTTATCTAAGACCCCGCGGGGATGGCTACACCTTC. Amino acids: CASSLYLRPRGDGYTF.

This chain connects TRBV4-3 to TRBJ2-3; D is undetermined. V was trimmed by 4 bases and J by 9 bases, leaving 5 bases between them. The CDR3 contains 10 residues. Germline V gives CDR1 LGHNA, CDR2 YSLEER. The CDR3 DNA reads TGCGCCAGCAGCCGTGAGACGCAGTATTTT. Translation gives CASSRETQYF.

The V gene is TRBV5-8, the J gene TRBJ1-3; TRBD1 matches at 7 bases. J was trimmed by 0 bases and V by 3 bases; bases with no gene match: 0. This CDR3 spans 14 amino acids. Germline V CDR1 and CDR2: SGHTS, YDEGEE. CDR3 sequence: CASSWTGSGNTIYF. Here the CDR3 DNA reads TGTGCCAGCAGCTGGACAGGCTCTGGAAACACCATATATTTT.

V and J are TRBV5-1 and TRBJ2-7; D gene unclear. Germline V gene lookup returns CDR1 SGHRS and CDR2 YFSETQ. The CDR3 length is 14 residues. The germline V and J ends were trimmed by 0 bases and 5 bases, with 12 bases remaining between them. As DNA, the CDR3 is TGCGCCAGCAGCTTGGCCCAGGTCCCCGACGAGCAGTACTTC. Translation: CASSLAQVPDEQYF.

The chain joins TRBV5-1 to TRBJ2-7; D remains unclear. Germline V gene sequence: CDR1 SGHRS, CDR2 YFSETQ. CDR3 length equals 18 residues. The V end was cut by 1 base, the J end by 2 bases, with 22 bases between. The CDR3 DNA reads as TGCGCCAGCAGCTTGCGAGCCCCATTGCGGAATTTCCCCTACGAGCAGTACTTC. It translates to CASSLRAPLRNFPYEQYF. Together with reference TRBV5-1 and TRBJ2-7, the CDR3 gives the full variable domain: KAGVTQTPRYLIKTRGQQVTLSCSPISGHRSVSWYQQTPGQGLQFLFEYFSETQRNKGNFPGRFSGRQFSNSRSEMNVSTLELGDSALYLCASSLRAPLRNFPYEQYFGPGTRLTVT.

This chain connects TRBV7-9 to TRBJ2-2; D is tentatively TRBD1 or TRBD2 (5 bases each). V lost 3 bases to trimming and J lost 6 bases, with 8 bases between them. Germline V gene lookup returns CDR1 SEHNR and CDR2 FQNEAQ (reference sequence). The CDR3 contains 13 residues. CDR3 DNA: TGTGCCAGCAGCTTTTCGGGGCCCGGGGAGCTGTTTTTT. Its protein product is CASSFSGPGELFF.

The chain joins TRBV29-1 to TRBJ2-2, with 12 bases lining up with TRBD1. Germline V gene data show CDR1 as SQVTM and CDR2 as ANQGSEA. V dropped 2 bases and J dropped 2; count of bases not matched to a gene: 6. The CDR3 spans 17 residues. CDR3 bases: TGCAGCGTTGAATTGGGACAGGGGGCCCCTAACACCGGGGAGCTGTTTTTT. Translating gives CSVELGQGAPNTGELFF.

The CDR3: CASGIGLQETQYF. The CDR3 region has the DNA TGTGCCAGCGGTATCGGACTTCAAGAGACCCAGTACTTC. The V call is TRBV2, the J call TRBJ2-5, with TRBD2 as a possible D gene (5 bases). CDR3 size: 13 residues. The germline V and J ends were trimmed by 8 bases and 2 bases, with 12 bases remaining between them. Germline loops: CDR1 SNHLY, CDR2 FYNNEI.

This sequence joins TRBV23-1 and TRBJ2-7; TRBD1 matches at 10 bases. TRBV23-1 is sorted into the ORF group, with uncertain function. This CDR3 contains 15 residues. V gave up 4 bases and J gave up 4 bases; unmatched junction bases: 7. The CDR3 bases are TGCGCCAGCAGTCCTAGGGACAGGGGTATATACGAGCAGTACTTC. Protein: CASSPRDRGIYEQYF.

This clone turned up a few times. The chain carries TRBV5-5 and TRBJ1-2, with a tentative D call TRBD1 (6 bases). The ends were cut back, 1 base at V and 4 bases at J, with 11 bases in the middle. CDR1 is SGHKS, CDR2 YYEKEE, per germline (reference sequence). This CDR3 has 14 residues. CDR3 bases: TGTGCCAGCAGCTTGAACAGGGATTCCTATGGCTACACCTTC. This translates into CASSLNRDSYGYTF. The whole variable domain, filled in from reference TRBV5-5 and TRBJ1-2, reads DAGVTQSPTHLIKTRGQQVTLRCSPISGHKSVSWYQQVLGQGPQFIFQYYEKEERGRGNFPDRFSARQFPNYSSELNVNALLLGDSALYLCASSLNRDSYGYTFGSGTRLTVV.

The chain carries TRBV2 and TRBJ1-2; 8 nucleotides match TRBD1. This CDR3 region has 12 residues. Unmatched junction bases numbered 4, after V lost 7 bases and J lost 6 bases. Looked up from germline, CDR1 is SNHLY and CDR2 is FYNNEI. The CDR3 DNA is TGTGCCAGCATCGGACAGGGAGATGGCTACACCTTC. This encodes CASIGQGDGYTF.

This clone has a single count. The chain joins TRBV4-2 to TRBJ2-1; 10 bases are a match to TRBD2. After removal of 4 bases from V and 0 bases from J, the junction contained 3 bases not matched to a gene. The CDR3 length is 16 residues. CDR1 is LGHNA, CDR2 YNFKEQ, per germline. The CDR3 reads CASSLGLASSYNEQFF. CDR3 DNA sequence: TGTGCCAGCAGCCTGGGACTAGCGAGCTCCTACAATGAGCAGTTCTTC.

The chain combines TRBV29-1 with TRBJ2-2; 14 bases are shared with TRBD2. This CDR3 has 17 amino acids. The V gene's germline CDR1 is SQVTM and CDR2 ANQGSEA. V trimming: 7 bases; J trimming: 6 bases; junction bases outside the gene matches: 13. CDR3 nucleotide sequence: TGCAGCGGGGGTCCCCAGACTAGCGGGAGGGCCGCCGGGGAGCTGTTTTTT. Its translation is CSGGPQTSGRAAGELFF.

The chain is built from TRBV27 and TRBJ2-2, with unresolved D. The V and J ends lost 6 bases and 4 bases respectively, with 18 bases between them. Germline V gives CDR1 MNHEY, CDR2 SMNVEV (reference sequence). The CDR3 runs to 16 residues. CDR3 sequence (DNA): TGTGCCAGCAGAGCCGTAGGAACCCCGGGCACCGGGGAGCTGTTTTTT. Protein sequence: CASRAVGTPGTGELFF.

The rearrangement joins TRBV5-1 to TRBJ2-7, with 8 bases that match TRBD2. The CDR3 loop spans 16 amino acids. Germline CDR1 and CDR2: SGHRS and YFSETQ. Trimming removed 0 bases from V and 3 bases from J; junction bases left unmatched: 8. Here the CDR3 DNA reads TGCGCCAGCAGCTTGGAGGGGTTAGCGGGGATCTACGAGCAGTACTTC. As protein: CASSLEGLAGIYEQYF.